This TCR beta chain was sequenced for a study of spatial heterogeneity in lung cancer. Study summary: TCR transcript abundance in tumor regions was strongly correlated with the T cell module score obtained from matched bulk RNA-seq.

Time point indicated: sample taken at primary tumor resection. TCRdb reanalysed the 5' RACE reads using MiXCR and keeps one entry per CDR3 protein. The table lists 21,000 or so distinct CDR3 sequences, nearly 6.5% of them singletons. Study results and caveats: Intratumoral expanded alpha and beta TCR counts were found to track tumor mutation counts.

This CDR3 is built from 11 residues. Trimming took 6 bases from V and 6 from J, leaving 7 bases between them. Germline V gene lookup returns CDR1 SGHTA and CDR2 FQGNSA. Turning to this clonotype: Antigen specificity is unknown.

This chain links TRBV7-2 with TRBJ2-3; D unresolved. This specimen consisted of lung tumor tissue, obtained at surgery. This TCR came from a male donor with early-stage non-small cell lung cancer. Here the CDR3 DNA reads TGTGCCAGCAGAGGAGCCGATACGCAGTATTTT. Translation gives CASRGADTQYF.